These 32 T cell receptor beta chains were all obtained from the same sample, sequenced in a study of early T cells in non-severe SARS-CoV-2 infection. TCRdb reprocessed the 5' RACE reads via MiXCR and lists one record per CDR3 protein. Found here are tens of thousands of distinct CDR3 sequences, approximately 6.2% of them singletons; the top ten hold around 21%. The input for sequencing was whole blood, taken at baseline. The receptor set was obtained from an adult who was a healthcare worker with PCR-confirmed SARS-CoV-2 infection or an uninfected control (not recorded which).

The chain carries TRBV4-2 and TRBJ2-7; D remains ambiguous. Germline V gene data show CDR1 as LGHNA and CDR2 as YNFKEQ. V lost 2 bases to trimming and J lost 0 bases, with 11 bases between them. The CDR3 runs 15 residues. CDR3 loop: CASSQLTDSSYEQYF. DNA of the CDR3: TGTGCCAGCAGCCAACTGACGGATAGCTCCTACGAGCAGTACTTC.

This clonotype was counted ten times or more. The CDR3 is CASSGQGAGNTIYF. The CDR3 nucleotides are TGTGCCAGCAGTGGACAGGGAGCAGGAAACACCATATATTTT. The V gene is TRBV6-6, the J gene TRBJ1-3; 8 positions agree with TRBD1. J was trimmed by 4 bases and V by 5 bases; bases with no gene match: 4. Germline values: CDR1 MNHNY, CDR2 SVGAGI (reference sequence). The CDR3 totals 14 residues.

The table lists this clonotype with many counts. The chain has TRBV5-1 and TRBJ2-3, with no clear D. This CDR3 comprises 13 residues. Germline V gene sequence: CDR1 SGHRS, CDR2 YFSETQ. Deletions cut 1 base from V and 4 bases from J, with 7 bases between. Here the CDR3 DNA reads TGCGCCAGCAGCTTGTTCGCCGCAGATACGCAGTATTTT. Translation: CASSLFAADTQYF.

This clonotype was counted many times. The chain has TRBV2 and TRBJ1-3, with D hard to call. Germline V gives CDR1 SNHLY, CDR2 FYNNEI. The CDR3 has 14 amino acids. V was clipped by 4 bases and J by 4 bases, with 11 bases between them. As DNA, the CDR3 is TGTGCCAGCAGTGTGGGGTTATCGGGAAACACCATATATTTT. Protein sequence: CASSVGLSGNTIYF.

In this sample, this clonotype turned up many times. The V gene is TRBV7-9, the J gene TRBJ2-7; 13 bases agree with TRBD2. CDR1 SEHNR and CDR2 FQNEAQ come from the germline V gene (reference sequence). This CDR3 has 18 amino acids. V lost 1 base, J lost 0 bases, and 6 bases stayed unmatched. The CDR3 DNA reads TGTGCCAGCAGCTTAGGGGGACTAGCGGGAAGGAGCTCCTACGAGCAGTACTTC. Its translation is CASSLGGLAGRSSYEQYF.

The chain recombines TRBV7-3 with TRBJ1-1; maybe TRBD1 (5 bases). Trimming left V 5 bases short and J 1 base short, with 17 bases between. The CDR3 runs 16 residues. Germline loops: CDR1 SGHTA, CDR2 FQGTGA. CDR3 sequence: CASSLAGGTQNTEAFF. For the CDR3, the DNA is TGTGCCAGCAGCCTAGCCGGGGGGACTCAGAACACTGAAGCTTTCTTT.

This clonotype was observed many times. This chain uses TRBV28 with TRBJ2-5; 13 bases are a match to TRBD2. V gave up 7 bases and J gave up 0 bases; unmatched junction bases: 8. Germline V gives CDR1 MDHEN, CDR2 SYDVKM. The CDR3 is 17 amino acids. This CDR3 reads CASIRGLAGSHQETQYF. The DNA of the CDR3 is TGTGCCAGCATCCGGGGACTAGCGGGATCCCACCAAGAGACCCAGTACTTC.

This clonotype was observed at least ten times. The CDR3 DNA sequence: TGTGCCAGCAGCTCGAAGGGGGCCTACGAGCAGTACTTC. It codes for CASSSKGAYEQYF. The V and J genes are TRBV7-2 and TRBJ2-7, with D maybe TRBD1 (6 bases). V was shortened by 4 bases and J by 2 bases, with 9 bases between the two germline ends. This CDR3 has 13 amino acids. In germline, CDR1 is SGHTA, CDR2 FQGNSA.

This clonotype was seen at least ten times. V gene TRBV7-9 combines with J gene TRBJ1-1; D gene ambiguous. Germline CDR1 and CDR2: SEHNR and FQNEAQ (reference sequence). CDR3 size: 16 residues. Trimming stripped 7 bases from V and 3 bases from J, with 21 bases between. The CDR3 bases are TGTGCCAGCACCAACCCAACGGGTAGGGCGGACACTGAAGCTTTCTTT. This codes for CASTNPTGRADTEAFF.

In this sample, this clonotype turned up many times. This chain uses TRBV4-1 with TRBJ1-2, with D possibly matching TRBD1 (6 bases). The CDR3 has 14 amino acids. Germline V gene sequence: CDR1 MGHRA, CDR2 YSYEKL. The V and J ends lost 1 base and 3 bases respectively, with 9 bases between them. The CDR3 bases are TGCGCCAGCAGCCAAGCGGGGGCCTACTATGGCTACACCTTC. Translation gives CASSQAGAYYGYTF.

The chain has TRBV15 and TRBJ2-7, with TRBD2 matching 8 bases. Germline V gives CDR1 LNHNV, CDR2 YYDKDF (reference sequence). This CDR3 has 14 amino acids. V dropped 5 bases and J dropped 5; count of bases not matched to a gene: 8. This chain's CDR3 is CATSPGLDYHEQYF. The CDR3, as DNA: TGTGCCACCAGCCCGGGACTAGACTACCACGAGCAGTACTTC.

Ten or more counts support this clonotype. This chain links TRBV3-1 with TRBJ2-4, with a possible D match to TRBD2 (5 bases). The CDR3 has 14 amino acids. Trimming stripped 1 base from V and 9 bases from J, with 13 bases between. Germline loops: CDR1 LGHDT, CDR2 YNNKEL (reference sequence). The CDR3 loop reads CASSQGSGSGIQYF. DNA for the CDR3: TGTGCCAGCAGCCAAGGGTCCGGAAGCGGCATTCAGTACTTC.

This clonotype was counted many times. This chain uses TRBV29-1 with TRBJ2-3, with 7 bases lining up with TRBD2. The CDR3 spans 13 residues. Trimming cost V 4 bases and J 5 bases; bases outside gene matches: 6. Per the germline V gene, CDR1 is SQVTM and CDR2 is ANQGSEA. DNA for the CDR3: TGCAGCGTTGCCGCGGGAGTTGGAGATACGCAGTATTTT. It yields the protein CSVAAGVGDTQYF.

This clonotype was observed a handful of times. The chain has TRBV9 and TRBJ2-5, with D maybe TRBD1 (5 bases). Per the germline V gene, CDR1 is SGDLS and CDR2 is YYNGEE. Trimming left V 3 bases short and J 1 base short, with 13 bases between. The CDR3 has 15 residues. The CDR3 coding sequence is TGTGCCAGCAGCGGAAGCCGACAGATCCAAGAGACCCAGTACTTC. Encoded protein: CASSGSRQIQETQYF.

This clonotype came up many times. The CDR3 nucleotides read TGTGCCAGCAGTGCGAGGACTGAAGCTTTCTTT. Protein product: CASSARTEAFF. The chain carries TRBV6-4 and TRBJ1-1; D uncertain. V shed 4 bases and J shed 5 bases, with 5 bases lying between them. The CDR3 totals 11 residues. Germline CDR1 and CDR2: MRHNA and SNTAGT.

Ten or more counts support this clonotype. The rearrangement joins TRBV18 to TRBJ1-4; D uncertain. The CDR3 sequence is 12 residues long. Trimming removed 8 bases at V and 7 bases at J, with 11 bases between. CDR1 and CDR2 from the germline V gene are KGHSH and LQKENI. Written as DNA, the CDR3 is TGTGCCAGCAGCTCCGGGAGTGAAAAACTGTTTTTT. Translating gives CASSSGSEKLFF. The full variable domain, completed using reference TRBV18 and TRBJ1-4, is NAGVMQNPRHLVRRRGQEARLRCSPMKGHSHVYWYRQLPEEGLKFMVYLQKENIIDESGMPKERFSAEFPKEGPSILRIQQVVRGDSAAYFCASSSGSEKLFFGSGTQLSVL.

The chain employs TRBV20-1 and TRBJ1-2; tentatively, D is TRBD1 (6 bases). Germline V gives CDR1 DFQATT, CDR2 SNEGSKA (reference sequence). Trimming removed 6 bases at V and 0 bases at J, with 14 bases between. The CDR3 length is 14 residues. The CDR3 sequence is CSADDRRTNYGYTF. The CDR3 bases are TGCAGTGCGGACGACAGGAGAACTAACTATGGCTACACCTTC.

The chain is built from TRBV20-1 and TRBJ2-5; 7 bases map to TRBD1. CDR3 size: 15 residues. Per the germline V gene, CDR1 is DFQATT and CDR2 is SNEGSKA (reference sequence). Unmatched junction bases numbered 10, after V lost 0 bases and J lost 6 bases. This chain's CDR3 is CSARDLQGDLQTQYF. In DNA, the CDR3 is TGCAGTGCTAGAGATCTCCAGGGGGATTTGCAGACCCAGTACTTC.

The V gene is TRBV12-3 or TRBV12-4, the J gene TRBJ2-1, with TRBD2 matching 7 bases. This CDR3 contains 14 residues. Germline trimming cut 3 bases from V and 4 bases from J; bases unmatched to any gene: 3. The CDR3 region has the DNA TGTGCCAGCAGTTTGGCAGCGGGGTACAATGAGCAGTTCTTC. Protein sequence: CASSLAAGYNEQFF.

This rearrangement joins TRBV7-2 to TRBJ2-2; D possibly corresponds to TRBD2 (5 bases). V was shortened by 2 bases and J by 2 bases, with 9 bases between the two germline ends. This CDR3 contains 15 residues. Germline V gene lookup returns CDR1 SGHTA and CDR2 FQGNSA. The CDR3 is CASSLFPGNTGELFF. The CDR3 nucleotides read TGTGCCAGCAGCTTATTTCCGGGAAACACCGGGGAGCTGTTTTTT.

This clonotype was recorded a few times. The V gene is TRBV4-3, the J gene TRBJ2-7; D might be TRBD2 (8 bases). Trimming took off 4 bases at V and 6 bases at J, with 22 bases between the two ends. Germline lookup yields CDR1 LGHNA and CDR2 YSLEER. The CDR3 runs to 16 residues. The CDR3 DNA is TGCGCCAGCAGCCGCCAGACAGGGACCAGCGGGAGCGAGCAGTACTTC. Its protein is CASSRQTGTSGSEQYF.

The rearrangement links TRBV5-1 to TRBJ1-3; the D gene is possibly TRBD1 (5 bases). Trimming took 5 bases from V and 0 from J, leaving 9 bases between them. The CDR3 is 14 residues long. Germline assignment: CDR1 SGHRS and CDR2 YFSETQ. The CDR3 loop reads CASSSGLSGNTIYF. The DNA for the CDR3 is TGCGCCAGCAGTTCGGGACTCTCTGGAAACACCATATATTTT.

In its sample, this clonotype was seen many times. The gene calls are TRBV29-1 and TRBJ2-7; 14 positions match TRBD2. CDR3 length equals 13 residues. The germline gives CDR1 SQVTM, CDR2 ANQGSEA. V shed 6 bases and J 5 bases; nucleotides not matched to a gene: 3. The CDR3 sequence: CSVRTSGRNEQYF. The CDR3 DNA is TGCAGCGTGCGGACTAGCGGGAGGAACGAGCAGTACTTC.

The sample holds many counts of this clonotype. The germline gene is not matched at one end of the junction; a read error may be the cause. The chain couples TRBV7-7 to TRBJ2-5, with 8 bases lining up with TRBD2. The CDR3 spans 13 residues. CDR1 is SSHAT and CDR2 is FNYEAQ in the germline V gene (reference sequence). Written as DNA, the CDR3 is TGTGCTAGCAGCGCCGGACTAGCTGAGACCCAGTACTTC. Its protein product is CASSAGLAETQYF.

This clonotype was seen a few times. The chain employs TRBV5-1 and TRBJ2-7, with 11 bases that match TRBD1. There are 17 residues in the CDR3. From germline, CDR1 is SGHRS and CDR2 YFSETQ. The V and J ends lost 4 bases and 3 bases, in that order; junction bases with no gene match: 12. The CDR3 DNA is TGCGCCAGCAGCCCCGCCCGGACAGGGGGCGCAAACTACGAGCAGTACTTC. It specifies CASSPARTGGANYEQYF.

This clonotype was seen many times. The J gene is TRBJ2-7, the V gene TRBV20-1, with TRBD2 identical over 12 bases. J lost 6 bases, V lost 6 bases, and 6 bases had no gene match. CDR1 is DFQATT and CDR2 is SNEGSKA in the germline V gene (reference sequence). The CDR3 is 13 amino acids. The CDR3 sequence is CSARLAGVAEQYF. The CDR3 coding sequence is TGCAGTGCGAGACTAGCGGGAGTCGCCGAGCAGTACTTC.

This rearrangement joins TRBV6-1 to TRBJ2-1, with D unclear. With 2 bases removed from V and 7 bases from J, the gap between germline ends came to 9 bases. The germline CDR1 and CDR2 sequences are MNHNS and SASEGT. The CDR3 extends over 13 amino acids. This CDR3 is CASSEPPLNEQFF. Written as DNA, the CDR3 is TGTGCCAGCAGTGAACCCCCCCTAAATGAGCAGTTCTTC.

This clonotype appeared many times. This chain links TRBV20-1 with TRBJ2-5, with TRBD1 as a possible D gene (6 bases). Germline lookup yields CDR1 DFQATT and CDR2 SNEGSKA (reference sequence). CDR3 length equals 16 residues. Between the trimmed V and J ends, which lost 0 bases and 4 bases, there was a span of 18 bases. For the CDR3, the DNA is TGCAGTGCTAGAGATTACTGGGGGCCAGGACCAGAGACCCAGTACTTC. Its protein is CSARDYWGPGPETQYF.

The sample holds many counts of this clonotype. The genes are TRBV11-2 and TRBJ2-4; D is unclear. The CDR3 is 15 amino acids. Germline V gene lookup returns CDR1 SGHAT and CDR2 FQNNGV. V shed 6 bases and J shed 6 bases, with 18 bases lying between them. In nucleotides, the CDR3 is TGTGCCAGCAGTTTGGTGGGGATTCATGGAAACATTCAGTACTTC. Translating gives CASSLVGIHGNIQYF.

This clonotype was seen at least ten times. The chain carries TRBV24-1 and TRBJ2-5, with 11 bases identical to TRBD2. The CDR3 sequence is 14 residues long. The germline V gene encodes CDR1 KGHDR and CDR2 SFDVKD. The junction had 3 bases not matched to a gene; V was cut back by 7 bases and J by 3 bases. CDR3 sequence (DNA): TGTGCCACCAGGACGACTAGCGGGGAAGAGACCCAGTACTTC. This encodes CATRTTSGEETQYF.

This clonotype was seen at least ten times. This chain uses TRBV7-9 with TRBJ2-5; D is uncertain. The CDR3 has 11 amino acids. Deletions cut 4 bases from V and 9 bases from J, with 9 bases between. Germline assignment: CDR1 SEHNR and CDR2 FQNEAQ (reference sequence). CDR3 sequence reads: CASSSPESQYF. The CDR3 nucleotides read TGTGCCAGCAGCTCCCCGGAATCCCAGTACTTC.

This clonotype was detected a few times. The chain combines TRBV6-6 with TRBJ2-5; D remains ambiguous. The CDR3 loop spans 13 amino acids. Germline loops: CDR1 MNHNY, CDR2 SVGAGI (reference sequence). V lost 7 bases, J lost 5 bases, and 14 bases lay in between. CDR3 loop: CASTKSRMETQYF. CDR3 DNA: TGTGCCAGCACCAAGTCCCGCATGGAGACCCAGTACTTC.